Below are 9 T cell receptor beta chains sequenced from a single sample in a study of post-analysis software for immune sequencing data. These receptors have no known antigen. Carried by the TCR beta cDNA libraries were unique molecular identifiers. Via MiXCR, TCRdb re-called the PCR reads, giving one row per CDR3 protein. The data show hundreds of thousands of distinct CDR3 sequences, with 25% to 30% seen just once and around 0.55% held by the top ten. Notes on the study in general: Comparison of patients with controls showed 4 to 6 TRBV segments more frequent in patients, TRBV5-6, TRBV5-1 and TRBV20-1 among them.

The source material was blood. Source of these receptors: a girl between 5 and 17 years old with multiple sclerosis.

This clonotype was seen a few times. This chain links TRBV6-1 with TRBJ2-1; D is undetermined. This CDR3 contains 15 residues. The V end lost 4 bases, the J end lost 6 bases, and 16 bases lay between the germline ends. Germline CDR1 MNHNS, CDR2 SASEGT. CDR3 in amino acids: CASSATWKKSNEQFF. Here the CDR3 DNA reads TGTGCCAGCAGTGCCACCTGGAAAAAGAGCAATGAGCAGTTCTTC.

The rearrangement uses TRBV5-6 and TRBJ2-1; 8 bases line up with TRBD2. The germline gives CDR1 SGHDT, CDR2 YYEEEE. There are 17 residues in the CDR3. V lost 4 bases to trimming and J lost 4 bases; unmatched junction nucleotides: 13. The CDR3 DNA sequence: TGTGCCAGCAGCCCCCGGGGGCGGGGGGCCCTTTACAATGAGCAGTTCTTC. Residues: CASSPRGRGALYNEQFF.

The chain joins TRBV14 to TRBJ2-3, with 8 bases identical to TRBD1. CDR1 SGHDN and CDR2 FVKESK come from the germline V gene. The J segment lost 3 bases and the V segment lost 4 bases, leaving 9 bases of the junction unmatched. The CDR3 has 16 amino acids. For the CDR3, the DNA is TGTGCCAGCAGCCGAAGAATGCGACAGGGGACAGATACGCAGTATTTT. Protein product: CASSRRMRQGTDTQYF. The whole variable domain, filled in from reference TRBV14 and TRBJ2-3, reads EAGVTQFPSHSVIEKGQTVTLRCDPISGHDNLYWYRRVMGKEIKFLLHFVKESKQDESGMPNNRFLAERTGGTYSTLKVQPAELEDSGVYFCASSRRMRQGTDTQYFGPGTRLTVL.

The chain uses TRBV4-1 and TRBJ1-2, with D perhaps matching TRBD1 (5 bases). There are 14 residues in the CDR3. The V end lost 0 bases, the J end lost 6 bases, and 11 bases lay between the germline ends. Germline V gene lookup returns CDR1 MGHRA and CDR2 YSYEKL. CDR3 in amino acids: CASSQDVRANGYTF. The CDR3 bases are TGCGCCAGCAGCCAAGATGTCAGGGCGAATGGCTACACCTTC.

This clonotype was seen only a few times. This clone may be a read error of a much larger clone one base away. The CDR3 is CSASGLANYGHTF. CDR3 in DNA: TGCAGTGCTAGCGGATTAGCTAACTATGGCCACACCTTC. This sequence joins TRBV20-1 and TRBJ1-2, with unresolved D. Germline CDR1 and CDR2: DFQATT and SNEGSKA (reference sequence). The CDR3 runs 13 residues.

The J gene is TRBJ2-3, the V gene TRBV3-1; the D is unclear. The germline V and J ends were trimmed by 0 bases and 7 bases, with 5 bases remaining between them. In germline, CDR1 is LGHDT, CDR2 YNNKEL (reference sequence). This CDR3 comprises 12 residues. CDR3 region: CASSQDANTQYF. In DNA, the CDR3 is TGTGCCAGCAGCCAAGATGCGAATACGCAGTATTTT.

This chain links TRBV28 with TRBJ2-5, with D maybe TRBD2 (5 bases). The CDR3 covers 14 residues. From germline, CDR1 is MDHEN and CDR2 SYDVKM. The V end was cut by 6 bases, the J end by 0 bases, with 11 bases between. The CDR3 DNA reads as TGTGCCAGCAGCCTCGGGAATTACCAAGAGACCCAGTACTTC. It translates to CASSLGNYQETQYF.

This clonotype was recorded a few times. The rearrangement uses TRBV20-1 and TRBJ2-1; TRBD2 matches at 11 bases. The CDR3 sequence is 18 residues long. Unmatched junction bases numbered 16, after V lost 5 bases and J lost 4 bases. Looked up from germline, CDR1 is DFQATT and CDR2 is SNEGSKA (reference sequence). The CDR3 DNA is TGCAGTGCTGGGGGACTTTTGCTAGCGGGAGGCAAATACAATGAGCAGTTCTTC. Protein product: CSAGGLLLAGGKYNEQFF.

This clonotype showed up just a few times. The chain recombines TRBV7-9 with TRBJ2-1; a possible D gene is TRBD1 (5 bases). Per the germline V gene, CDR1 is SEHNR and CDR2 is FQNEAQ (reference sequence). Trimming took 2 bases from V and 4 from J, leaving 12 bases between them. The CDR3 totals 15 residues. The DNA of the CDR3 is TGTGCCAGCAGCTTAATCGACAGCAGTTACAATGAGCAGTTCTTC. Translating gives CASSLIDSSYNEQFF.